This section outlines one T cell receptor beta chain sequence together with its context. Generated by immunoSEQ multiplex PCR, the TCRdb table keeps only in-frame clones and is missing some. In the table there are fewer than 100,000 clones, around 80% of which are singletons. This specimen belongs to a study of OX40 agonist ivuxolimab in advanced cancers. The V gene's germline CDR1 is SSHAT and CDR2 FNYEAQ (reference sequence). Trimming pared 0 bases from V and 1 base from J, leaving 3 bases between. The CDR3 is made up of 13 amino acids. The genes are TRBV7-7 and TRBJ1-1; D is unresolved. This specimen was CD4+ or CD8+ T cells sorted from blood, taken in a trial of the OX40 agonist ivuxolimab. This TCR came from an adult with an advanced solid tumor such as melanoma, head and neck, liver or kidney cancer. This chain's CDR3 is CASSLAPNTEAFF. CDR3 in DNA: TGTGCCAGCAGCTTAGCACCGAACACTGAAGCTTTCTTT. The full variable domain, rest sourced from reference TRBV7-7 and TRBJ1-1, is GAGVSQSPRYKVTKRGQDVTLRCDPISSHATLYWYQQALGQGPEFLTYFNYEAQPDKSGLPSDRFSAERPEGSISTLTIQRTEQRDSAMYRCASSLAPNTEAFFGQGTRLTVV.